These T cell receptor beta chains were read from a single sample in a study of T cell repertoires in cytomegalovirus infection. TCRdb re-called the reads through MiXCR, storing one row per CDR3 protein. The repertoire holds 250,000 or so distinct CDR3 sequences, 9.1% seen once, with approximately 16% in the top ten. Material: PBMCs. Every receptor here comes from a human donor in good health (CMV status not recorded). Some clones in this sample may be carry-over from other donors' samples. CDR3s include the opening cysteine and the closing phenylalanine or tryptophan. The D gene is left open where the match is weak. Only part of the rows carry a size: once, few, many, or a class if the clone is expanded.

CDR3 DNA,CDR3 protein,V gene,J gene,clone size,D gene
TGTGCCAGCAGCTTAGCCCCGGGACAGGGAATCCCTGAAGCTTTCTTT,CASSLAPGQGIPEAFF,TRBV7-9,TRBJ1-1,many,TRBD1
TGTGCCAGCAGTGAAGGGGCCCCCTCCTACGAGCAGTACTTC,CASSEGAPSYEQYF,TRBV2,TRBJ2-7,.,.
TGTGCCAGCAGAGATACAGGGAGCTATGGCTACACCTTC,CASRDTGSYGYTF,TRBV7-2,TRBJ1-2,few,.
TGTGCCAGCACCGGAGGCTCACCCCTCCACTTT,CASTGGSPLHF,TRBV7-2,TRBJ1-6,many,.
TGTGCCAGCCGGTCCCAGAACTATGGCTACACCTTC,CASRSQNYGYTF,TRBV7-9,TRBJ1-2,many,.
TGTGCCAGCAGTCCCCGGTTACTAGCCAAAAACATTCAGTACTTC,CASSPRLLAKNIQYF,TRBV28,TRBJ2-4,many,.
TGTGCTAGTGGTCCAACCGGGCCAAGACAAGAGACCCAGTACTTC,CASGPTGPRQETQYF,TRBV12-5,TRBJ2-5,many,.
TGTGCCACCGCCTATGGGGGCCCGCCTAAAGAGACCCAGTACTTC,CATAYGGPPKETQYF,TRBV24-1,TRBJ2-5,many,.
TGTGCCAGCAGACCGGGACTAGCGGGAACGGATACGCAGTATTTT,CASRPGLAGTDTQYF,TRBV6-2/TRBV6-3,TRBJ2-3,many,TRBD2
TGTGCCAGCAGCTTCTCCGGACAGGGGTTGGATCAGCCCCAGCATTTT,CASSFSGQGLDQPQHF,TRBV5-6,TRBJ1-5,many,TRBD1
TGCGCCAGCAGCCAAGATGGGGCAGGGAACACTGAAGCTTTCTTT,CASSQDGAGNTEAFF,TRBV4-3,TRBJ1-1,many,.
TGTGCCAGCAGTTTATTAGGAAATGGTCAGCCCCAGCATTTT,CASSLLGNGQPQHF,TRBV27,TRBJ1-5,few,.
TGTGCCAGCACCCTTGCGCACTCCTACGAGCAGTACTTC,CASTLAHSYEQYF,TRBV7-2,TRBJ2-7,.,.
TGTGCCAGCAGGAAAGGACAGGACAATGAGCAGTTCTTC,CASRKGQDNEQFF,TRBV11-3,TRBJ2-1,many,TRBD1
TGTGCCAGCCGACCCGGGGGGGGGAACGCTGAGGGCTACACCTTC,CASRPGGGNAEGYTF,TRBV7-9,TRBJ1-2,many,.